A selection of T cell receptor beta chains follows, all from one sample in a study of T-cell memory formation after mild COVID-19. One entry per CDR3 protein results from TCRdb running MiXCR on the 5' RACE reads. The data contain about 350,000 distinct CDR3 sequences, around an eighth of them seen just once; the ten biggest clones take up roughly 22%. Sequenced: PBMCs or a T cell subset sorted from them (not recorded which). The receptors were gathered from a man in his late teens or twenties who had mild COVID-19 (a few samples of this study predate the infection). Cell type and time point are not known. CDR3s include the opening cysteine and the closing phenylalanine or tryptophan. A D gene is named only where the DNA matches it firmly. Expanded clones get a size class; other rows say once, few or many, or leave the size out.

V gene: TRBV5-4; D gene: TRBD2; J gene: TRBJ2-2; clone size: many; CDR3 protein: CASSPPGGTGELFF; CDR3 DNA: TGTGCCAGCAGCCCGCCGGGGGGCACCGGGGAGCTGTTTTTT
V gene: TRBV6-2/TRBV6-3; D gene: -; J gene: TRBJ2-4; clone size: few; CDR3 protein: CASLPRGAAAKNIQYF; CDR3 DNA: TGTGCCAGCCTACCCCGAGGGGCGGCGGCCAAAAACATTCAGTACTTC
V gene: TRBV6-2/TRBV6-3; D gene: -; J gene: TRBJ2-4; clone size: -; CDR3 protein: CASGERGYAKNIQYF; CDR3 DNA: TGTGCCAGCGGGGAGAGGGGTTATGCCAAAAACATTCAGTACTTC
V gene: TRBV6-2/TRBV6-3; D gene: -; J gene: TRBJ1-5; clone size: few; CDR3 protein: CASSYPSLGYQPQHF; CDR3 DNA: TGTGCCAGCAGTTACCCAAGTCTAGGCTATCAGCCCCAGCATTTT
V gene: TRBV29-1; D gene: -; J gene: TRBJ2-7; clone size: many; CDR3 protein: CSVENQGNYEQYF; CDR3 DNA: TGCAGCGTTGAAAACCAGGGGAACTACGAGCAGTACTTC
V gene: TRBV5-8; D gene: -; J gene: TRBJ2-3; clone size: -; CDR3 protein: CASSSIWGDTQYF; CDR3 DNA: TGTGCCAGCAGCTCAATCTGGGGAGATACGCAGTATTTT
V gene: TRBV11-1; D gene: TRBD1; J gene: TRBJ2-3; clone size: many; CDR3 protein: CASSLPRGLGDTQYF; CDR3 DNA: TGTGCCAGCAGCTTACCCAGGGGGCTTGGGGATACGCAGTATTTT
V gene: TRBV7-9; D gene: -; J gene: TRBJ1-4; clone size: -; CDR3 protein: CASSFGWATNEKLFF; CDR3 DNA: TGTGCCAGCAGCTTCGGATGGGCAACTAATGAAAAACTGTTTTTT
V gene: TRBV18; D gene: -; J gene: TRBJ1-1; clone size: -; CDR3 protein: CASSPRGHTEAFF; CDR3 DNA: TGTGCCAGCTCCCCACGGGGGCATACTGAAGCTTTCTTT
V gene: TRBV10-3; D gene: -; J gene: TRBJ2-3; clone size: few; CDR3 protein: CAITGRVTDTQYF; CDR3 DNA: TGTGCCATCACCGGCAGGGTCACAGATACGCAGTATTTT
V gene: TRBV7-2; D gene: -; J gene: TRBJ2-7; clone size: few; CDR3 protein: CASSLGGGSNVGEQYF; CDR3 DNA: TGTGCCAGCAGCTTAGGCGGGGGCAGCAACGTCGGCGAGCAGTACTTC
V gene: TRBV6-2/TRBV6-3; D gene: -; J gene: TRBJ2-7; clone size: -; CDR3 protein: CASSPQWVGSEQYF; CDR3 DNA: TGTGCCAGCAGCCCTCAATGGGTGGGGAGCGAGCAGTACTTC
V gene: TRBV5-1; D gene: TRBD2; J gene: TRBJ2-1; clone size: few; CDR3 protein: CASSLGDFAGVNEQFF; CDR3 DNA: TGCGCCAGCAGCTTGGGGGACTTTGCGGGGGTGAATGAGCAGTTCTTC
V gene: TRBV15; D gene: -; J gene: TRBJ2-5; clone size: -; CDR3 protein: CATSMDREETQYF; CDR3 DNA: TGTGCCACCAGCATGGACAGAGAAGAGACCCAGTACTTC
V gene: TRBV12-3/TRBV12-4; D gene: -; J gene: TRBJ2-1; clone size: -; CDR3 protein: CASRTRAGSGNEQFF; CDR3 DNA: TGTGCCAGCAGGACCAGGGCGGGCTCGGGCAATGAGCAGTTCTTC
V gene: TRBV29-1; D gene: -; J gene: TRBJ2-1; clone size: few; CDR3 protein: CSVPDRPDPLVNEQFF; CDR3 DNA: TGCAGCGTTCCAGACAGACCCGACCCACTTGTCAATGAGCAGTTCTTC
V gene: TRBV7-9; D gene: -; J gene: TRBJ2-1; clone size: -; CDR3 protein: CASSPAVISYNEQFF; CDR3 DNA: TGTGCCAGCAGCCCGGCCGTGATCTCCTACAATGAGCAGTTCTTC
V gene: TRBV24-1; D gene: TRBD2; J gene: TRBJ2-5; clone size: many; CDR3 protein: CATSPSGVETQYF; CDR3 DNA: TGTGCCACCAGTCCTAGCGGGGTAGAGACCCAGTACTTC
V gene: TRBV28; D gene: -; J gene: TRBJ1-5; clone size: few; CDR3 protein: CASSLRDLGVQPQHF; CDR3 DNA: TGTGCCAGCAGCCTCCGGGACCTAGGTGTTCAGCCCCAGCATTTT
V gene: TRBV12-3/TRBV12-4; D gene: TRBD2; J gene: TRBJ2-1; clone size: -; CDR3 protein: CASSLTSGGVWQFF; CDR3 DNA: TGTGCCAGCAGTTTGACTAGCGGGGGGGTTTGGCAGTTCTTC
V gene: TRBV6-5; D gene: -; J gene: TRBJ2-2; clone size: few; CDR3 protein: CASSYGQVATGELFF; CDR3 DNA: TGTGCCAGCAGTTACGGTCAGGTGGCGACCGGGGAGCTGTTTTTT
V gene: TRBV5-5; D gene: TRBD1; J gene: TRBJ2-1; clone size: few; CDR3 protein: CASSFGSFTGVDEQFF; CDR3 DNA: TGTGCCAGCAGCTTCGGGTCTTTCACAGGGGTAGATGAGCAGTTCTTC
V gene: TRBV11-2; D gene: TRBD2; J gene: TRBJ2-1; clone size: -; CDR3 protein: CASRHHGAGNEQFF; CDR3 DNA: TGTGCCAGCAGACATCATGGAGCGGGAAATGAGCAGTTCTTC
V gene: TRBV3-1; D gene: -; J gene: TRBJ2-5; clone size: few; CDR3 protein: CASSPSRQETQYF; CDR3 DNA: TGTGCCAGCAGCCCTAGTAGGCAAGAGACCCAGTACTTC
V gene: TRBV18; D gene: TRBD1; J gene: TRBJ1-1; clone size: -; CDR3 protein: CAISLRDREDTEAFF; CDR3 DNA: TGTGCCATCTCACTCCGGGACAGGGAAGACACTGAAGCTTTCTTT
V gene: TRBV5-6; D gene: TRBD2; J gene: TRBJ2-1; clone size: few; CDR3 protein: CASRSGGALKNEQFF; CDR3 DNA: TGTGCCAGCAGAAGCGGGGGGGCATTGAAGAATGAGCAGTTCTTC